This T cell receptor (beta chain) was sequenced for a study of CD8+CD57+ T cells in acquired aplastic anemia. Study-level points and caveats: Patients and controls were not found to differ significantly in CD8+ Simpson's diversity.

CD8+CD57+ cell expansion had been shown by flow cytometry in patients chosen for sequencing. There are 13 residues in the CDR3. J lost 1 base, V lost 7 bases, and 4 bases had no gene match. CDR1 is SQVTM, CDR2 ANQGSEA, per germline. With respect to this clonotype: Its antigen is not known.

TCR beta VDJ and CDR3 profiles were obtained from a genomic DNA template. Using its own MiXCR run on the reads, TCRdb lists one record per CDR3 protein. The data contain under 200,000 distinct CDR3 sequences, less than 50% of them seen just once; the ten biggest clones take up more than 1.5%. This TCR was recovered from a human donor with aplastic anemia. The chain is built from TRBV29-1 and TRBJ2-7; the match to TRBD1 covers 10 bases. The sample comprised sorted CD4+, CD8+, or CD8+CD57+ T cells (not recorded which) from PBMCs. CDR3 DNA sequence: TGCAGCGGTCAGGGACAGGGGTCCTACGAGCAGTACTTC. Residues: CSGQGQGSYEQYF.